Listed below are T cell receptor beta chains from one sample, sequenced in a study of T cells in Graves' hyperthyroidism and ophthalmopathy. From the multiplex PCR reads, TCRdb called clonotypes with MiXCR, one entry per CDR3 protein. The sample lists 250,000 or so distinct CDR3 sequences, roughly 15% occurring once. The sequenced sample was blood. These receptors all come from a woman aged 50 to 60 with Graves' hyperthyroidism that later progressed to Graves' ophthalmopathy. Both conserved end residues are part of each CDR3.

j_call,v_call,cdr3_aa
TRBJ1-2,TRBV2,CASSIDRNYGYTF
TRBJ2-2,TRBV2,CASSDSAGAVGELFF
TRBJ2-4,TRBV6-1,CASSPLDRRQNIQYF
TRBJ2-1,TRBV3-1,CASSQTDPRDNEQFF
TRBJ1-1,TRBV28,CANTRTPHTEAFF
TRBJ1-5,TRBV12-3/TRBV12-4,CASSLAQGRQPQHF
TRBJ1-4,TRBV7-9,CASRGRTTNEKLFF
TRBJ1-2,TRBV6-4,CASSRQSQGNYGYTF
TRBJ2-2,TRBV4-2,CASSRQGPNTGELFF
TRBJ1-2,TRBV24-1,CATSDEGLGGYGYTF
TRBJ2-3,TRBV20-1,CSAVPPLARGDTQYF
TRBJ1-1,TRBV5-1,CASSSGVAFF
TRBJ2-1,TRBV7-8,CASSLGTEVRQFF
TRBJ2-5,TRBV5-6,CASSLRTTIQETQYF
TRBJ2-7,TRBV9,CASSAFSGTPSYEQYF
TRBJ1-6,TRBV7-9,CASSFPSLNSPLHF
TRBJ2-2,TRBV7-9,CASSSPPNTGELFF
TRBJ1-1,TRBV5-1,CASIDTGKNTEAFF